The present TCR beta chain was sequenced within a study of cytomegalovirus exposure and HLA in healthy donors. Study-wide results and limits: Researchers left out some V segments, among them TRBV6-2 and TRBV6-3, as indistinguishable. There were around 160 TCR beta chains listed as cytomegalovirus-associated. Sequence variants that were highly shared formed a cluster that was likely a sequencing artifact. TCR beta V- and J-gene trimming, according to a later analysis, was linked to a missense DCLRE1C variant.

The germline V gene has CDR1 SGHAT and CDR2 FQNNGV. Trimming took 5 bases from V and 5 from J, leaving 8 bases between them. This CDR3 region has 12 residues. The PCR used 60 Vbeta and 13 Jbeta primers. Measured with immunoSEQ multiplex PCR; TCRdb has only the in-frame clones, and not every one. The sample lists 120,000 to 150,000 clones; about 86% were seen once. A single count supports this clone. What it binds is not known. This chain links TRBV11-2 with TRBJ2-3; D is unresolved. Sequenced: PBMCs. This TCR derives from a man in his forties in good health and CMV-seropositive. CDR3 sequence reads: CASSLVRDTQYF. The CDR3 DNA reads as TGTGCCAGCAGCCTAGTGAGAGATACGCAGTATTTT.